Below are 27 T cell receptor beta chains sequenced from a single sample in a study of shared clonotypes between healthy human individuals. Data came from immunoSEQ multiplex PCR; TCRdb stores just in-frame clones and leaves some out. This repertoire shows about 1 million clones, about 76% found once; its top ten account for approximately 1.5%. Input material: memory CD4+ T cells sorted from blood. The sample's subset: CD45RA-negative fraction. The receptor source for this set is a man between 18 and 29 years old in good health.

This clone was recorded once. The chain joins TRBV11-2 to TRBJ2-3; D is possibly TRBD2 (5 bases). V lost 4 bases and J 3 bases, leaving 14 bases between the germline ends. The CDR3 totals 15 residues. Looked up from germline, CDR1 is SGHAT and CDR2 is FQNNGV. CDR3 nucleotide sequence: TGTGCCAGCAGCTCGACTGGCGGAGGAACAGATACGCAGTATTTT. Translating it yields CASSSTGGGTDTQYF.

The chain couples TRBV19 to TRBJ2-2, with TRBD1 identical over 12 bases. Germline assignment: CDR1 LNHDA and CDR2 SQIVND (reference sequence). CDR3 length: 15 residues. Unmatched junction bases numbered 6, after V lost 6 bases and J lost 7 bases. The CDR3: CASRSGQGAVGELFF. The CDR3 coding sequence is TGTGCCAGTAGATCGGGACAGGGGGCGGTCGGGGAGCTGTTTTTT. Combining the CDR3 with reference TRBV19 and TRBJ2-2 gives the whole variable domain DGGITQSPKYLFRKEGQNVTLSCEQNLNHDAMYWYRQDPGQGLRLIYYSQIVNDFQKGDIAEGYSVSREKKESFPLTVTSAQKNPTAFYLCASRSGQGAVGELFFGEGSRLTVL.

Regarding this clone: One junction end does not reproduce the germline sequence, and a read error may be involved. The rearrangement joins TRBV19 to TRBJ2-1; no reliable D call. Germline V gene lookup returns CDR1 LNHDA and CDR2 SQIVND (reference sequence). The CDR3 extends over 12 amino acids. CDR3 sequence: CASSPASGEQVF. In DNA form, the CDR3 reads TGTGCCAGTAGTCCGGCTAGTGGTGAGCAAGTCTTC.

The chain has TRBV28 and TRBJ1-6, with D perhaps matching TRBD1 (6 bases). V lost 6 bases to trimming and J lost 7 bases, with 16 bases between them. Germline V gene sequence: CDR1 MDHEN, CDR2 SYDVKM. This CDR3 comprises 15 residues. Here the CDR3 reads CASRSSTGWNSPLHF. The CDR3 nucleotides are TGTGCCAGCAGATCATCTACAGGGTGGAATTCACCCCTCCACTTT.

The chain links TRBV9 to TRBJ2-4; TRBD1 or TRBD2 may be the D gene (5 bases each). Looked up from germline, CDR1 is SGDLS and CDR2 is YYNGEE. This CDR3 region has 16 residues. The ends were cut back, 0 bases at V and 6 bases at J, with 16 bases in the middle. The CDR3 nucleotides read TGTGCCAGCAGCGTAGGGGAAGGGGCAAGCGGAAACATTCAGTACTTC. Its translation: CASSVGEGASGNIQYF.

The chain employs TRBV4-1 and TRBJ2-3; 12 bases line up with TRBD2. CDR3 length: 16 residues. Per the germline V gene, CDR1 is MGHRA and CDR2 is YSYEKL. J lost 3 bases, V lost 1 base, and 2 bases had no gene match. CDR3 amino acids: CASSQATSGGTDTQYF. The CDR3 DNA reads TGCGCCAGCAGCCAAGCTACTAGCGGGGGGACAGATACGCAGTATTTT.

The gene calls are TRBV2 and TRBJ2-2; 8 positions agree with TRBD1. J lost 6 bases, V lost 6 bases, and 3 bases had no gene match. This CDR3 is built from 13 residues. Germline assignment: CDR1 SNHLY and CDR2 FYNNEI. The CDR3 region has the DNA TGTGCCAGCAGGGGACAGGTCGCCGGGGAGCTGTTTTTT. Encoded protein: CASRGQVAGELFF.

The chain is built from TRBV11-2 and TRBJ2-1; 7 bases align to TRBD1. J was trimmed by 6 bases and V by 0 bases; bases with no gene match: 8. The germline gives CDR1 SGHAT, CDR2 FQNNGV. This CDR3 is built from 16 residues. This chain's CDR3 is CASSLDATGVFNEQFF. CDR3 in DNA: TGTGCCAGCAGCTTAGATGCTACAGGGGTTTTCAATGAGCAGTTCTTC.

This clone is a singleton in its sample. CDR3 sequence (DNA): TGCGCCAGCAGCAGCGGGGGGGAGGAGACCCAGTACTTC. It specifies CASSSGGEETQYF. The chain employs TRBV4-1 and TRBJ2-5; TRBD2 matches at 10 bases. V was clipped by 5 bases and J by 5 bases; unmatched bases: 2. CDR3 length: 13 residues. Germline CDR1 is MGHRA and CDR2 is YSYEKL.

The V gene is TRBV19, the J gene TRBJ2-7, with 8 bases lining up with TRBD2. This CDR3 is built from 15 residues. V trimming: 6 bases; J trimming: 3 bases; junction bases outside the gene matches: 10. Germline V CDR1 and CDR2: LNHDA, SQIVND (reference sequence). The CDR3 nucleotides are TGTGCCAGTAGCCCGACTAGCGCTGGCAACTACGAGCAGTACTTC. Protein: CASSPTSAGNYEQYF.

V and J are TRBV5-1 and TRBJ2-3; 8 bases are shared with TRBD1. Germline V gene data show CDR1 as SGHRS and CDR2 as YFSETQ. The length of the CDR3 is 15 residues. V shed 4 bases, J shed 6 bases, and the junction held 10 bases outside the gene matches. CDR3 sequence: CASSPRTGHTDTQYF. In DNA, the CDR3 is TGCGCCAGCAGCCCCCGGACAGGGCATACGGATACGCAGTATTTT.

V and J are TRBV30 and TRBJ2-1, with TRBD2 identical over 9 bases. Germline-derived CDR1 and CDR2 are GTSNPN and SVGIG (reference sequence). CDR3 length: 14 amino acids. The V and J ends lost 4 bases and 9 bases, in that order; junction bases with no gene match: 10. This chain's CDR3 is CAWMLAGSLGEQFF. The CDR3, as DNA: TGTGCCTGGATGCTAGCGGGGAGCTTAGGTGAGCAGTTCTTC.

The J gene is TRBJ2-7, the V gene TRBV25-1; 8 nucleotides match TRBD2. The CDR3 covers 15 residues. V dropped 3 bases and J dropped 1; count of bases not matched to a gene: 5. CDR1 and CDR2 (germline): MGHDK, SYGVNS. CDR3 sequence (DNA): TGTGCCAGCAGTGAGCCGGGACTAGATTCCTACGAGCAGTACTTC. Translated: CASSEPGLDSYEQYF.

In nucleotides, the CDR3 is TGTGCCAGCAGTTTACACGATCCCAGGACTAGTCCAGATACGCAGTATTTT. Translated: CASSLHDPRTSPDTQYF. The chain has TRBV27 and TRBJ2-3; 7 bases align to TRBD2. CDR3 size: 17 residues. Germline trimming cut 2 bases from V and 4 bases from J; bases unmatched to any gene: 12. Germline-derived CDR1 and CDR2 are MNHEY and SMNVEV (reference sequence).

This clone showed up just once. This chain uses TRBV25-1 with TRBJ2-7; D is tentatively TRBD1 or TRBD2 (5 bases each). This CDR3 spans 14 amino acids. CDR1 and CDR2 from the germline V gene are MGHDK and SYGVNS. Trimming stripped 1 base from V and 6 bases from J, with 13 bases between. In DNA form, the CDR3 reads TGTGCCAGCAGTGAATGGGGTGAGGGGAGCGAGCAGTACTTC. It specifies CASSEWGEGSEQYF.

This clone turned up a few times. The chain uses TRBV30 and TRBJ1-5; D is perhaps TRBD1 (6 bases). This CDR3 is built from 15 residues. The V and J ends lost 2 bases and 1 base respectively, with 12 bases between them. Germline V lookup: CDR1 GTSNPN, CDR2 SVGIG (reference sequence). Here the CDR3 DNA reads TGTGCCTGGAGTTCTGGGGGGGCGAGCAATCAGCCCCAGCATTTT. Translating gives CAWSSGGASNQPQHF.

Ten or more counts support this clone. The gene calls are TRBV19 and TRBJ1-5; 8 bases are shared with TRBD1. CDR1 is LNHDA, CDR2 SQIVND, per germline (reference sequence). This CDR3 has 16 residues. Trimming at V came to 6 bases and at J to 6 bases, leaving 13 bases not matched to a gene. CDR3: CASRNTDREGSQPQHF. In DNA form, the CDR3 reads TGTGCCAGTAGGAACACGGACAGGGAGGGAAGTCAGCCCCAGCATTTT.

This clone was found a few times. The V and J genes are TRBV18 and TRBJ1-1; no reliable D call. The CDR3 loop spans 14 amino acids. The germline gives CDR1 KGHSH, CDR2 LQKENI. Trimming cost V 2 bases and J 0 bases, with 7 bases left between them. The CDR3 DNA is TGTGCCAGCTCACCATTTGGGCTGAACACTGAAGCTTTCTTT. This codes for CASSPFGLNTEAFF.

The table lists this clone with a count of one. The chain employs TRBV6-1 and TRBJ2-2, with D perhaps being TRBD1 or TRBD2 (5 bases each). This CDR3 has 16 amino acids. Between the trimmed V and J ends, which lost 4 bases and 3 bases, there was a span of 15 bases. CDR1 and CDR2 (germline): MNHNS, SASEGT. The CDR3 DNA sequence: TGTGCCAGCAGTGTTGGGACCGACGGTGACACCGGGGAGCTGTTTTTT. It translates to CASSVGTDGDTGELFF.

The rearrangement joins TRBV11-2 to TRBJ2-4; 8 bases agree with TRBD1. This CDR3 has 14 amino acids. The V gene's germline CDR1 is SGHAT and CDR2 FQNNGV. After removal of 3 bases from V and 11 bases from J, the junction contained 9 bases not matched to a gene. CDR3 residues: CASSFSGGAGFQYF. The CDR3, as DNA: TGTGCCAGCAGCTTCTCAGGGGGCGCTGGCTTTCAGTACTTC.

V and J are TRBV5-1 and TRBJ2-5; 13 bases are shared with TRBD2. The J call may be incorrect, as the DNA end agrees better with TRBJ2-7. CDR1 and CDR2 from the germline V gene are SGHRS and YFSETQ. This CDR3 is 15 amino acids long. CDR3 coding DNA: TGCGCCAGCAGCGGAACTAGCGGGAGGGCTCTCGAGCAGTACTTC. As protein: CASSGTSGRALEQYF.

The chain joins TRBV5-8 to TRBJ2-7, with TRBD1 matching 9 bases. The germline gives CDR1 SGHTS, CDR2 YDEGEE. V was pared by 4 bases and J by 3 bases, with 2 bases of the junction left unmatched. The CDR3 spans 13 residues. The CDR3, as DNA: TGTGCCAGCAGCCGGGACAGGGACTACGAGCAGTACTTC. It encodes CASSRDRDYEQYF. The complete variable domain, with remaining parts taken from reference TRBV5-8 and TRBJ2-7, reads EAGVTQSPTHLIKTRGQQATLRCSPISGHTSVYWYQQALGLGLQFLLWYDEGEERNRGNFPPRFSGRQFPNYSSELNVNALELEDSALYLCASSRDRDYEQYFGPGTRLTVT.

This chain links TRBV7-2 with TRBJ2-4; 7 positions agree with TRBD1. The CDR3 runs to 14 residues. Germline V gives CDR1 SGHTA, CDR2 FQGNSA. V was pared by 10 bases and J by 3 bases, with 9 bases of the junction left unmatched. In DNA, the CDR3 is TGTGCCACCGGGACAGCGATGAACAAAAACATTCAGTACTTC. It codes for CATGTAMNKNIQYF.

The rearrangement links TRBV4-3 to TRBJ1-2; no firm D call. Germline CDR1 is LGHNA and CDR2 is YSLEER. The V and J ends lost 0 bases and 9 bases respectively, with 11 bases between them. The CDR3 consists of 13 residues. The DNA of the CDR3 is TGCGCCAGCAGCCAAGATCCCGGATATCGCTACACCTTC. This sequence encodes CASSQDPGYRYTF.

V is TRBV9 and J is TRBJ2-5, with 13 bases that match TRBD2. The V gene end was trimmed by 3 bases and the J gene end by 0 bases; junction bases not matched to a gene: 5. CDR1 and CDR2 from the germline V gene are SGDLS and YYNGEE. The CDR3 runs to 17 residues. The CDR3 region is CASSAGTSGTYQETQYF. The CDR3 coding sequence is TGTGCCAGCAGCGCCGGGACTAGCGGGACGTACCAAGAGACCCAGTACTTC.

A word on this clone: Different DNA sequences within this sample yield the same CDR3. The chain employs TRBV2 and TRBJ1-1, with D uncertain. The V end was cut by 3 bases, the J end by 0 bases, with 8 bases between. The germline gives CDR1 SNHLY, CDR2 FYNNEI. The CDR3 loop spans 14 amino acids. This CDR3 is CASSEGIMNTEAFF. DNA for the CDR3: TGTGCCAGCAGTGAGGGGATCATGAACACTGAAGCTTTCTTT.

The J gene is TRBJ2-5, the V gene TRBV9; D unresolved. Deletions cut 0 bases from V and 7 bases from J, with 10 bases between. The CDR3 sequence is 13 residues long. Germline CDR1 SGDLS, CDR2 YYNGEE. The CDR3, as DNA: TGTGCCAGCAGCGTAGGTCCCCAGGCGACCCAGTACTTC. This sequence encodes CASSVGPQATQYF.